This T cell receptor (beta chain) originates from a study of cytomegalovirus exposure and HLA in healthy donors. About the research overall: From donors who were HLA-typed, an early data release held around 80 million unique TCRs. Study-wide results and caveats: As immune exposure information, only CMV serostatus was available. Later on, an analysis found that several of the most significant clusters appeared to be linked to common viral pathogens, which included parvovirus B19.

PCR was performed using 60 Vbeta and 13 Jbeta primers. Produced via immunoSEQ multiplex PCR; TCRdb's table is partial and in-frame only. The sample shows some 180,000 clones, about 80% of them seen only once. Trimming took 1 base from V and 2 from J; bases not matched to a gene: 6. Germline lookup yields CDR1 SEHNR and CDR2 FQNEAQ (reference sequence). This CDR3 is built from 16 residues. About this clone: Its antigen is not identified.

The TCR was taken from a man between 18 and 29 years old in good health and CMV-seronegative. The chain recombines TRBV7-9 with TRBJ1-1, with 8 bases identical to TRBD1. What was sequenced was PBMCs. CDR3 region: CASSLVQGDGNTEAFF. The DNA for the CDR3 is TGTGCCAGCAGCTTAGTACAGGGGGATGGAAACACTGAAGCTTTCTTT. Complete variable domain (other parts from reference TRBV7-9 and TRBJ1-1): DTGVSQNPRHKITKRGQNVTFRCDPISEHNRLYWYRQTLGQGPEFLTYFQNEAQLEKSRLLSDRFSAERPKGSFSTLEIQRTEQGDSAMYLCASSLVQGDGNTEAFFGQGTRLTVV.